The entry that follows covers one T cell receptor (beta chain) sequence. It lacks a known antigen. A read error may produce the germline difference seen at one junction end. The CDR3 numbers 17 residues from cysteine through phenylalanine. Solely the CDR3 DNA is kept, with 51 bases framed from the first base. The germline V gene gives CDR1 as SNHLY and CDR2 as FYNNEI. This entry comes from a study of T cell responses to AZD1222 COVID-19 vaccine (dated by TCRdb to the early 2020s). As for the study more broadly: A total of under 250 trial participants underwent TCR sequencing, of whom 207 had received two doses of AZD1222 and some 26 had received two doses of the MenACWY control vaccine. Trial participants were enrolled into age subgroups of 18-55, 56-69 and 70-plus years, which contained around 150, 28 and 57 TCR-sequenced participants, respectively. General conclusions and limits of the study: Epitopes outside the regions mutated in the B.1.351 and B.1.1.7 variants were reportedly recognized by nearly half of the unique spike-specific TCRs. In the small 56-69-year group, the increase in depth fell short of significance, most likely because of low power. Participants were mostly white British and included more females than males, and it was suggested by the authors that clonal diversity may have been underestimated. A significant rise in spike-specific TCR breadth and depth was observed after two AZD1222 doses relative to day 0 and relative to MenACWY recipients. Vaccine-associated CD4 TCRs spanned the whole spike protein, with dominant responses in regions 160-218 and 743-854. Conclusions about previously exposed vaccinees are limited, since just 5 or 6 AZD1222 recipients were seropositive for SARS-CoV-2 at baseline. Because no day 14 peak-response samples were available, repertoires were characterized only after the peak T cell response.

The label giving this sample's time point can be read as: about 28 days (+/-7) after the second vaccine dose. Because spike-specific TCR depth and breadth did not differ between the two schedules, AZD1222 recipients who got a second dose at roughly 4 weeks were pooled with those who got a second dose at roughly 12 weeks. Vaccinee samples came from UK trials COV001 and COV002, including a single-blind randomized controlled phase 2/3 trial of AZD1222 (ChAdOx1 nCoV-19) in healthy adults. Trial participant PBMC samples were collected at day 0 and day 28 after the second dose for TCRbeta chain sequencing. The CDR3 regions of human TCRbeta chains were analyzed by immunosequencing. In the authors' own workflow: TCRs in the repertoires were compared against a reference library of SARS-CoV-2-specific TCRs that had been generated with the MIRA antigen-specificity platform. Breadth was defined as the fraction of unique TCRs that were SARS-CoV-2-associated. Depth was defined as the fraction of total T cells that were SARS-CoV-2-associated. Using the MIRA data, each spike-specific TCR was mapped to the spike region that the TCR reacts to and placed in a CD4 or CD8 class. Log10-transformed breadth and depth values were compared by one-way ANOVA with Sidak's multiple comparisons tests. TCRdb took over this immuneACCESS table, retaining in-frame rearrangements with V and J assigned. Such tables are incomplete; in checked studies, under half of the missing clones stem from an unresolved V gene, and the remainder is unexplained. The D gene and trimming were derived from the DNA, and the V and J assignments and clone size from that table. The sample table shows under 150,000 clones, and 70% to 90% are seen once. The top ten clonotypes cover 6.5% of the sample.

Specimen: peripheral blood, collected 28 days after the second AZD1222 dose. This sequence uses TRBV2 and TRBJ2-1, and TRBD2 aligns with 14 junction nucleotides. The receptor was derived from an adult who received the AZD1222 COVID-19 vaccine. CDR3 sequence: CASSEAVTSGGAQEQFF. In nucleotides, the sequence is TGTGCCAGCAGCGAAGCCGTGACTAGCGGGGGGGCGCAAGAGCAGTTCTTC.